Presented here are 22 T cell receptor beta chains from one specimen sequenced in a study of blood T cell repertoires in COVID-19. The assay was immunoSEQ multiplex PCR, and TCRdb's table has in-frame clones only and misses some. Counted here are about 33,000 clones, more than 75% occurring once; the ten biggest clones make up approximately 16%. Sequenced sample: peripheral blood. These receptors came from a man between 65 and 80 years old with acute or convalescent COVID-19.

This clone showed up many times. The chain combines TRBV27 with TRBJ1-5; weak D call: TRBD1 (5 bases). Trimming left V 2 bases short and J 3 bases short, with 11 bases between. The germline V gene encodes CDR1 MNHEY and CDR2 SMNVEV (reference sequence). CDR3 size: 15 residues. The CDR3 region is CASSLQGIDNQPQHF. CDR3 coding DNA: TGTGCCAGCAGTTTACAGGGAATCGACAATCAGCCCCAGCATTTT.

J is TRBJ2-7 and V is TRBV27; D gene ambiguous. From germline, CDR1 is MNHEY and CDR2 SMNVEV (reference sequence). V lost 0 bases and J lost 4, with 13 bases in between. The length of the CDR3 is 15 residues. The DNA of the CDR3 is TGTGCCAGCAGTTTATCGACGGCGTTCGGGTACGAGCAGTACTTC. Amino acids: CASSLSTAFGYEQYF.

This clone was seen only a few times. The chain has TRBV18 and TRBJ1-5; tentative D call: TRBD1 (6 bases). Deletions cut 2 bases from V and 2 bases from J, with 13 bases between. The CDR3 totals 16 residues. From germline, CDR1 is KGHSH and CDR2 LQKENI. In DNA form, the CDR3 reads TGTGCCAGCTCACCAGGGGGCGGAGGAGGCAATCAGCCCCAGCATTTT. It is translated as CASSPGGGGGNQPQHF. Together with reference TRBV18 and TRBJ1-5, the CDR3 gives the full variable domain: NAGVMQNPRHLVRRRGQEARLRCSPMKGHSHVYWYRQLPEEGLKFMVYLQKENIIDESGMPKERFSAEFPKEGPSILRIQQVVRGDSAAYFCASSPGGGGGNQPQHFGDGTRLSIL.

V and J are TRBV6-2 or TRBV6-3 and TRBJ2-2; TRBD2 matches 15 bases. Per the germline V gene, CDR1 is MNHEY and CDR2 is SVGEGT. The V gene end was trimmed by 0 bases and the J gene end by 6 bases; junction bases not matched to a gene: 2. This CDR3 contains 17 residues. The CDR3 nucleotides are TGTGCCAGCAGTTACTCGGGACTAGCGGGGGGCTCCGGGGAGCTGTTTTTT. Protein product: CASSYSGLAGGSGELFF.

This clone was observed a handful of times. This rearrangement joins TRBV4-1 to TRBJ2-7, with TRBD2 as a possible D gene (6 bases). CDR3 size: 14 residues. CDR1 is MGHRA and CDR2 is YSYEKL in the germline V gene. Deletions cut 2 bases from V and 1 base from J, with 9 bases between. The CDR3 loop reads CASSQPGSSYEQYF. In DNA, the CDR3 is TGCGCCAGCAGCCAACCCGGGAGTTCCTACGAGCAGTACTTC.

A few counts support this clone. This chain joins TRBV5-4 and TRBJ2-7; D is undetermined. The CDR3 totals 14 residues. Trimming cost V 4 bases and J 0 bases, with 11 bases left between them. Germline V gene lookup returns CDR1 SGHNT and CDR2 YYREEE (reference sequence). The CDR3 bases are TGTGCCAGCAGCCCAGACATATCCTCCTACGAGCAGTACTTC. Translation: CASSPDISSYEQYF.

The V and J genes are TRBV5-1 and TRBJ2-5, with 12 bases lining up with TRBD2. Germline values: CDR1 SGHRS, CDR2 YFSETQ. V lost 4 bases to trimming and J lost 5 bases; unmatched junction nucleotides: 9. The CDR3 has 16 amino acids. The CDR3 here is CASSGDRLAGGETQYF. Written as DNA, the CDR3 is TGCGCCAGCAGCGGAGACCGCCTAGCGGGAGGGGAGACCCAGTACTTC.

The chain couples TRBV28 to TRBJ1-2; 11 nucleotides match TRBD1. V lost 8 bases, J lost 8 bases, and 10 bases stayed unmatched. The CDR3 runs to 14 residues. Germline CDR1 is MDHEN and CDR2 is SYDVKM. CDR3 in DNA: TGTGCCAGCGGATGGACAGGGGGCGCGGAGGGCTACACCTTC. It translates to CASGWTGGAEGYTF.

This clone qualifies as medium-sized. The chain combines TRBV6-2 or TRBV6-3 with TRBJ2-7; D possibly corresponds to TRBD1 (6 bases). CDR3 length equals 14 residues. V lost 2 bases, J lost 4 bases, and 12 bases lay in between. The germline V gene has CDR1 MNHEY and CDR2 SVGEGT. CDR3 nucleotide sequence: TGTGCCAGCAGTTACCCGGGACACGTATACGAGCAGTACTTC. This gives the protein CASSYPGHVYEQYF.

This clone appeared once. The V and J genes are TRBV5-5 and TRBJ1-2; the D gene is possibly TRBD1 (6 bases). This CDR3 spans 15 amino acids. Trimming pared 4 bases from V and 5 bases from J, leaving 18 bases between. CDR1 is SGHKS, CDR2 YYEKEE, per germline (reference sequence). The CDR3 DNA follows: TGTGCCAGCAGCCCCACCGACAGGTCTTATTATGGCTACACCTTC. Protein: CASSPTDRSYYGYTF.

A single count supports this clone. CDR3: CASSKLSGRGEQFF. CDR3 in DNA: TGTGCCAGCAGCAAACTTAGCGGGAGAGGTGAGCAGTTCTTC. This chain links TRBV2 with TRBJ2-1, with 9 bases aligning to TRBD2. This CDR3 is 14 amino acids long. J was trimmed by 9 bases and V by 6 bases; bases with no gene match: 9. Germline V CDR1 and CDR2: SNHLY, FYNNEI.

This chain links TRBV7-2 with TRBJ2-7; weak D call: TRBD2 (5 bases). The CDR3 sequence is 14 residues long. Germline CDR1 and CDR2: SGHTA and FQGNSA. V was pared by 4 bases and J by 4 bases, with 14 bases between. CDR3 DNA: TGTGCCAGCAGCTCCCTAGCCACATCTTACGAGCAGTACTTC. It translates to CASSSLATSYEQYF.

The CDR3 bases are TGTGCCAGTAGTGTCTTGGCAGAAATCTACAATGAGCAGTTCTTC. Translating it yields CASSVLAEIYNEQFF. This chain connects TRBV19 to TRBJ2-1, with D unclear. The CDR3 is made up of 15 amino acids. CDR1 is LNHDA and CDR2 is SQIVND in the germline V gene (reference sequence). The V end was cut by 5 bases, the J end by 3 bases, with 14 bases between.

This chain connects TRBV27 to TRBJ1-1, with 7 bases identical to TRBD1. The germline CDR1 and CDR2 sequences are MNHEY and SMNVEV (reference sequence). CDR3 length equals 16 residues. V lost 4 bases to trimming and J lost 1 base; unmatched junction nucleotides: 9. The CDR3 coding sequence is TGTGCCAGCAGTTCCTATACAGGGGAAACGAACACTGAAGCTTTCTTT. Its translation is CASSSYTGETNTEAFF.

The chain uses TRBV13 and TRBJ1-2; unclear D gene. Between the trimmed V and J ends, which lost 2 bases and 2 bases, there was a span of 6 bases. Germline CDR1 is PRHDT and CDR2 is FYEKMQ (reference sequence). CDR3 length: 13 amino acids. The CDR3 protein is CASSLSFNYGYTF. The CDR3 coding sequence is TGTGCCAGCAGCTTATCGTTCAACTATGGCTACACCTTC.

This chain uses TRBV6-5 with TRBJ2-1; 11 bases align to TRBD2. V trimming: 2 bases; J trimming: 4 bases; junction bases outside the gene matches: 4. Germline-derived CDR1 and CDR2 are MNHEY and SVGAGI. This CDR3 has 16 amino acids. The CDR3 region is CASSYTGTSGYNEQFF. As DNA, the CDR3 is TGTGCCAGCAGTTACACCGGGACTAGCGGTTACAATGAGCAGTTCTTC.

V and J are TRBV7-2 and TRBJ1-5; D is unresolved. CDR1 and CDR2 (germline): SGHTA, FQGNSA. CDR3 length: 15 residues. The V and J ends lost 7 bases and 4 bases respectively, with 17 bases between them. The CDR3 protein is CASKDGGSRNQPQHF. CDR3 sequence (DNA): TGTGCCAGCAAAGACGGCGGTTCCCGAAATCAGCCCCAGCATTTT.

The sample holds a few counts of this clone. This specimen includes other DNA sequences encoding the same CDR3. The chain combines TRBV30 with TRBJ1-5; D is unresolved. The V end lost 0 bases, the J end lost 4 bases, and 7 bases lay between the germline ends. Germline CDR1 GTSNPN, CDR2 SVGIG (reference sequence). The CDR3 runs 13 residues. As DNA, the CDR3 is TGTGCCTGGAGTGTACGAGATAATCAGCCCCAGCATTTT. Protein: CAWSVRDNQPQHF.

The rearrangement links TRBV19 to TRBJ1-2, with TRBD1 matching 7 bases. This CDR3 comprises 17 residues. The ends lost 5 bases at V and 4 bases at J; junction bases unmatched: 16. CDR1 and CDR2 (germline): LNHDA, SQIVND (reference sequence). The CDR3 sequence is CASSPEPGTVYGYGYTF. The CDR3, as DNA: TGTGCCAGTAGTCCGGAACCCGGGACAGTGTACGGCTATGGCTACACCTTC.

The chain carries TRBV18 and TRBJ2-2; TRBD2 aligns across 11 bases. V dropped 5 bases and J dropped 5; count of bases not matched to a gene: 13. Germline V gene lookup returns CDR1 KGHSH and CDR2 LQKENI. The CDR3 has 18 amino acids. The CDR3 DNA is TGTGCCAGCTCATCGGGACTGACTAGCGGGATAGGTACCGGGGAGCTGTTTTTT. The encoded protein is CASSSGLTSGIGTGELFF.

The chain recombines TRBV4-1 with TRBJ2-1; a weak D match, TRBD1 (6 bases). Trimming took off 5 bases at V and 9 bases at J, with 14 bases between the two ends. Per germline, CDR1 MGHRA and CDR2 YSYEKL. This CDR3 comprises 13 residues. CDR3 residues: CASSVRGDGEQFF. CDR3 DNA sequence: TGCGCCAGCAGCGTCAGGGGCGACGGTGAGCAGTTCTTC.

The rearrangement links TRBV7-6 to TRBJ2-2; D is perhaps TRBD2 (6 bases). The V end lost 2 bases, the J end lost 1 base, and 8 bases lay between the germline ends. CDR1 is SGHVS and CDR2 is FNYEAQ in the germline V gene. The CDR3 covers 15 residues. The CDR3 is CASSLNGGNTGELFF. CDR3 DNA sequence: TGTGCCAGCAGCTTAAACGGGGGGAACACCGGGGAGCTGTTTTTT.